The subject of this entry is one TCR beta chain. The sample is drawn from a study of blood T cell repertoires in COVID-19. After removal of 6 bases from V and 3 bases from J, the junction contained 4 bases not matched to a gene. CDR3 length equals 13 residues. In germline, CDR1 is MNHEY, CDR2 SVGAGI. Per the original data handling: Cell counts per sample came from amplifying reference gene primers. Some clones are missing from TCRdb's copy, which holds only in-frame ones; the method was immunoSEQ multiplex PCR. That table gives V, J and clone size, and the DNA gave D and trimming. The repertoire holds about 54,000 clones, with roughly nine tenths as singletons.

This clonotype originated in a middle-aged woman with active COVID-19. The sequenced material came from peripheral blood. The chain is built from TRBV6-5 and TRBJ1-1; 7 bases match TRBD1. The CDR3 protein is CASRTGLDTEAFF. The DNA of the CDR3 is TGTGCCAGCAGGACAGGGTTGGACACTGAAGCTTTCTTT.